The sequence of this T cell receptor (beta chain) was determined in a study of T cell changes during pregnancy in multiple sclerosis. The ends were cut back, 3 bases at V and 3 bases at J, with 10 bases in the middle. CDR1 is LNHDA and CDR2 is SQIVND in the germline V gene (reference sequence). The CDR3 runs to 14 residues. Here immunoSEQ multiplex PCR was the method, and the copy in TCRdb shows in-frame clones only, minus some. The sample has 85,000 to 130,000 clones; about nine tenths are singletons. The sequence came from a female donor with multiple sclerosis, enrolled in a pregnancy study. V gene TRBV19 combines with J gene TRBJ2-3; maybe TRBD1 (6 bases). The sample in question was peripheral blood, obtained after pregnancy. The CDR3 bases are TGTGCCAGTAGTATCTATCAGGGGACAGATACGCAGTATTTT. This encodes CASSIYQGTDTQYF.